This T cell receptor (beta chain) originates from a study of cytomegalovirus exposure and HLA in healthy donors listed by TCRdb under 2017. About the full investigation: An earlier analysis of 587 of the donors reported approximately 300 Gb of sequence data and around 100 million unique TCR beta sequences obtained from around 190 million T cells. Roughly 300 gigabases of sequencing data and roughly 90 million unique TCR sequences were included in an early release covering roughly 700 HLA-typed donors. Among the roughly 410 genotyped donors, around 81% belonged to the genetic ancestry cluster associated with self-reported Caucasian donors. The study was designed to test whether signatures of past pathogen exposure could be identified by cataloging public T cell receptors. The study profiled the T cell repertoires of hundreds of subjects by immunosequencing and related them to cytomegalovirus serostatus. In addition to the first cohort of several hundred subjects, a separate validation cohort of under 150 different subjects was used. To predict cytomegalovirus infection status, the study combined high-throughput TCR immunosequencing, statistical association of individual TCRs with disease status, and machine learning. A later analysis re-analyzed previously published TCR beta repertoires from 666 donors and added high-resolution HLA genotyping to study TCR occurrence patterns. Rather than using new phenotypic data, the later analysis identified candidate immune exposures from TCR beta sequences and from how often those sequences occurred across donors. To decide whether each TCR beta V gene segment behaved as functional or pseudogenic, an earlier analysis of 587 of the donors relied on high-throughput TCR beta sequencing. Alongside the repertoire data, information on donor age, sex, ethnicity and CMV serostatus was compiled. A later genetic analysis used genome-wide SNP genotypes for about 55% of the 666 donors, treating that subset as a discovery cohort. All discovery cohort repertoires had been generated using a single sequencing platform. Class I and class II HLA loci were covered by the typing at four-digit resolution. Typing coverage varied by locus: about 620-630 donors for A, B, C, DRB1 and DQB1; more than 500 for DQA1; more than 600 for DPA1; approximately 470 for DPB1. A handful of DR-DQ haplotypes were handled as single units for association and clustering because linkage in the cohort was strong. Across approximately 400 genotyped donors of the cohort, an average of roughly 230,000 unique TCR beta nucleotide sequences per donor were sequenced, and around 19% of those sequences were non-productive. The paper's findings and limits, for the study overall: Most TCR sequences were seen in very few donors, while some public TCRs were found in many individuals. Immune exposure information for the cohort was limited to CMV serostatus. It was suggested by the authors that the approach could potentially be generalized to other disease states and immunological phenotypes. A later analysis found that TCR association rates varied across HLA loci, with DRB1 alleles showing the most associated TCRs and HLA-C alleles the fewest. In vitro tests confirmed that a few of the cytomegalovirus-associated TCR beta chains recognize cytomegalovirus antigens. A cluster of highly shared sequence variants was judged likely to be a technical artifact of the sequencing pipeline. Only TCR beta chains were sequenced in this cohort, and the absence of alpha or paired-chain data limited detectable features. A later genetic analysis associated a missense DCLRE1C variant with V-gene and J-gene trimming of TCR beta chains, and an independent cohort replicated the association. Because HLA typing was missing for some donors at each locus, association tests included only the typed subset. A further reported finding was that TCR beta sequences accurately predicted the HLA-A and HLA-B alleles for most subjects in the first cohort. In an earlier analysis of 587 of the donors, most TCR beta V segments appeared in productive rearrangements about 87% or about 30% of the time, broadly matching IMGT annotations. The 87-base-pair reads could not distinguish some IMGT-functional V segments, including TRBV6-2 and TRBV6-3, so those segments were excluded. In a later analysis, several top co-occurrence clusters were reported to appear linked to parvovirus B19, influenza, CMV and Epstein-Barr virus. When HLA alleles, especially DR and DQ, strongly co-occurred, TCR associations were difficult to assign to individual alleles. In the study, about 150 TCR beta chains were listed as associated with cytomegalovirus. The presence/absence analyses assumed that sequencing depth was roughly uniform across donors, and that assumption may not be true. Because counts were too low, approximately 15 rarely observed V segments, including chromosome 9 orphons, were excluded from the earlier analysis of 500 to 700 of the donors. A later analysis found that HLA-associated TCR beta chains were more clonally expanded and had lower generation probabilities than equally common non-associated chains. A later analysis associated 16,951 TCR beta sequences with specific HLA alleles at a false discovery rate of 0.05. The classifier was reported to diagnose cytomegalovirus status with high specificity and sensitivity in both the original and validation cohorts. In a later analysis, most CMV-associated TCR beta chains were found to appear HLA-restricted, with HLA associations seemingly driven largely by CMV exposure. According to a later genetic analysis, donors in an Asian-associated ancestry cluster had fewer N-insertions in productive TCRs than the roughly 700-donor mean. Linkage disequilibrium might explain the correlated functional status among segregating V segments, but an unknown experimental factor could not be ruled out.

The CDR3 spans 13 residues, from the cysteine through the phenylalanine. CDR3 DNA is the only sequence kept; it has 39 bases, read in frame from the first base. V drops 5 bases and J drops 4 bases, leaving 12 bases in between. The CDR1 and CDR2 encoded by the germline V gene are SGHNT and YENEEA. As concerns this clone: No antigen is known for it.

The library was made by the immunoSEQ multiplex PCR assay. For the multiplex PCR, a mixture combining 60 forward primers for TCR Vbeta segments and 13 reverse primers for TCR Jbeta segments was used. Amplification of the CDR3 region of rearranged TCR beta genes was performed with a multiplex PCR assay on genomic DNA. Amplified TCR beta libraries were sequenced as 87-base-pair reads on the Illumina HiSeq System. As for the authors' bioinformatics: A later analysis tallied tens of millions of unique TCR beta chains across the approximately 670 repertoires, and 10 million to 11 million of those chains were shared by two or more donors. Raw reads were error-corrected and collapsed into unique sequences by a nearest-neighbor algorithm in which closely related sequences were merged to remove PCR and sequencing errors. CDR3 sequences were aligned to IMGT reference sequences to assign V, D and J gene segments. For a sequence to be retained, a match of at least six nucleotides was required to both a V gene segment and a J gene segment. A rearrangement was called productive if the CDR3 had no stop codons and remained in frame with V and J, and every other rearrangement was called non-productive. Following IMGT convention, CDR3 was defined as the stretch from the second conserved V-encoded cysteine up to the conserved J-encoded phenylalanine. In an earlier analysis of approximately 590 of the donors, sequences lacking an unambiguous match to a single V gene segment were excluded. In an earlier analysis of about 590 of the donors, a V segment was called functional when productive rearrangements were above 56.7%, and segregating when the standard deviation between donors exceeded 5%. A statistical classification framework was built to diagnose cytomegalovirus status from the catalog of TCR beta chain sequences. In a later analysis, TCR nucleotide sequences were compared against IMGT/GENE-DB human TR gene sequences so that V and J genes could be assigned. The TCRdist pipeline was used in a later analysis to assign CDR3 sequences and most-parsimonious VDJ recombination scenarios. A later analysis defined each TCR beta chain by its CDR3 amino acid sequence plus V-gene family, and excluded reads lacking a unique V-gene family. A later analysis removed over 500 highly shared, low-generation-probability nucleotide sequences to deal with suspected cross-contamination and a sequencing artifact. In a later analysis, a clonal expansion index was calculated for each public chain from normalized within-repertoire ranks of inferred template counts. A later analysis computed generation probabilities with a VDJ recombination model fitted to out-of-frame rearrangements, and checked the results against IGoR. Hypergeometric tests were used in a later analysis to score TCR-TCR, TCR-HLA and TCR-CMV co-occurrence, with a repertoire-size bias correction applied to the TCR pairs. To estimate false discovery rates, a later analysis permuted the HLA or CMV assignments 20 times. In a later analysis, co-occurring TCRs were grouped with DBSCAN, and TCRdist sequence similarity was added when clustering was performed within HLA-allele-positive subsets. Repertoires with fewer than 30,000 or more than 120,000 public chains, plus five repertoires with anomalous nucleotide sharing, were excluded from co-occurrence clustering. TCRdb's version of the immuneACCESS table is confined to in-frame rearrangements and falls short of the full clone set. An unresolved V gene accounts for under half of the shortfall where checked; the remainder is of unknown origin. Clone size and V and J calls were adopted from that table, with D and trimming inferred from the DNA. The data table for this sample lists roughly 120,000 clones. Clones ranked in the top ten supply under 3.5% of the sample.

The cohort consisted of hundreds of healthy bone marrow donors. At the time of sampling, all cohort members were nominally healthy, though unrecorded immune exposures were likely present. The donor was CMV seronegative and belonged to the group of 350 to 400 seronegative cohort members. Each donor provided a peripheral blood sample, and peripheral blood mononuclear cells were used for TCR beta sequencing. Genomic DNA was extracted from the blood cell samples with the Qiagen DNeasy Blood Extraction Kit. The chain uses TRBV11-3 and TRBJ2-7, with the D gene uncertain. The clonotype was recovered from a man aged 25-40 years in good health and CMV-seronegative. Sequenced: PBMCs. The nucleotide sequence reads TGTGCCAGCAGCGCCAGGCCCTCTTACGAGCAGTACTTC. It encodes CASSARPSYEQYF.